The T cell receptor (beta chain) described here comes from a study of blood T cell repertoires in COVID-19. Study-level background: Specimens from acute and convalescent COVID-19 originated in the United States, Italy and Spain. From T cells, B-cell-depleted T cells, or PBMCs came the material, which was cDNA or gDNA.

As originally analysed: Reference gene primer amplification gave nucleated cell count estimates. This table comes from immunoSEQ multiplex PCR, and its TCRdb copy is limited to in-frame clones, with some not included. For V, J and clone size, that table is used; D and trimming come from the DNA. The sample carries 90,000 or so clones, about 84% recorded once. Germline assignment: CDR1 MNHNS and CDR2 SASEGT. The ends lost 4 bases at V and 0 bases at J; junction bases unmatched: 8. This CDR3 is built from 17 residues. Sequences were obtained from peripheral blood. This sequence originates from a man aged 45 to 65 with active COVID-19. The rearrangement joins TRBV6-1 to TRBJ2-1; TRBD2 matches at 8 bases. This CDR3 reads CASSAEIAGSSYNEQFF. DNA of the CDR3: TGTGCCAGCAGTGCGGAAATAGCGGGAAGCTCCTACAATGAGCAGTTCTTC.